The rows below give T cell receptor beta chains drawn from one sample of a study of CD8 T cells in Susac syndrome. TCRdb independently ran MiXCR on the immunoSEQ multiplex PCR reads; one entry per CDR3 protein. The sample consists of some 130,000 distinct CDR3 sequences, just under 95% of them appearing once. Sequencing input: CD8+ T cells from PBMCs. The receptors were sampled from a human donor with Susac syndrome. CDR3s include the opening cysteine and the closing phenylalanine or tryptophan. The order of the fields is J gene, clone size, V gene, D gene, CDR3 DNA, CDR3 protein. D genes are given only for firm matches. Some rows mark clone size as missing; the rest say once, few, many or name a class of expanded clone.

TRBJ2-1 | NA | TRBV2 | NA | TGTGCCAGCAACAGCCCGGACATTGAGCAGTTCTTC | CASNSPDIEQFF
TRBJ1-5 | NA | TRBV27 | NA | TGTGCCAGCAGTTTTTCTGCCAATCAGCCCCAGCATTTT | CASSFSANQPQHF
TRBJ1-1 | NA | TRBV5-1 | NA | TGCGCCAGCCTTGGCGGTCCGGGCACCACTGAAGCTTTCTTT | CASLGGPGTTEAFF
TRBJ2-7 | NA | TRBV27 | NA | TGTGCCAGCAGTTTATCCTTCTCGTACGAGCAGTACTTC | CASSLSFSYEQYF
TRBJ2-1 | NA | TRBV14 | TRBD2 | TGTGCCAGCAGCGAAGGACTAGCGGGAGTCCATGAGCAGTTCTTC | CASSEGLAGVHEQFF
TRBJ2-2 | NA | TRBV14 | NA | TGTGCCAGCAGCCAAGGCGGGACGAACACCGGGGAGCTGTTTTTT | CASSQGGTNTGELFF
TRBJ1-2 | NA | TRBV13 | NA | TGTGCCAGCAGCGCCCGGACGGATTATGATGGCTACACCTTC | CASSARTDYDGYTF
TRBJ2-3 | few | TRBV12-3/TRBV12-4 | NA | TGTGCCAGCAGCCCGGAGGGGGATACGCAGTATTTT | CASSPEGDTQYF
TRBJ1-2 | NA | TRBV12-3/TRBV12-4 | NA | TGTGCCAGCGTCGTAGGGAAGAGCTATGGCTACACCTTC | CASVVGKSYGYTF
TRBJ2-1 | NA | TRBV19 | NA | TGTGCCAGTACACTCTGGGATGAGCAGTTCTTC | CASTLWDEQFF
TRBJ1-1 | NA | TRBV20-1 | NA | TGCAGTGCCGTCGTCCCTGAGGGGATGAACACTGAAGCTTTCTTT | CSAVVPEGMNTEAFF
TRBJ1-1 | NA | TRBV28 | TRBD1 | TGTGCCAGCAGTTCCCACACAGGGGCGAACACTGAAGCTTTCTTT | CASSSHTGANTEAFF
TRBJ2-3 | NA | TRBV12-3/TRBV12-4 | NA | TGTGCCAGCAGTATTCAGGGGAGCGCAGATACGCAGTATTTT | CASSIQGSADTQYF
TRBJ2-2 | NA | TRBV5-6 | NA | TGTGCCAGCAGCTTGTTGGACACCGGGGAGCTGTTTTTT | CASSLLDTGELFF
TRBJ2-3 | NA | TRBV12-3/TRBV12-4 | NA | TGTGCCAGCAGTTTAGTTAGCACAGATACGCAGTATTTT | CASSLVSTDTQYF
TRBJ2-1 | NA | TRBV4-1 | NA | TGCGCCAGCAGCGGTTTTGAGCTAGTGAATGAGCAGTTCTTC | CASSGFELVNEQFF
TRBJ1-2 | NA | TRBV19 | NA | TGTGCCAGTAGTATAGAGGGTCTTAACTATGGCTACACCTTC | CASSIEGLNYGYTF
TRBJ2-5 | NA | TRBV2 | TRBD2 | TGTGGCCTATCCGCGGCTAGCGGGCAAGAGACCCAGTACTTC | CGLSAASGQETQYF
TRBJ2-7 | NA | TRBV6-2/TRBV6-3 | NA | TGTGCCAGCAGTTACTCGGGGGGGCGCTTCTACGAGCAGTACTTC | CASSYSGGRFYEQYF
TRBJ1-1 | once | TRBV2 | NA | TGTGCCAGCAGTGGCGTACAGGGAGGCACTGAAGCTTTCTTT | CASSGVQGGTEAFF
TRBJ1-1 | once | TRBV29-1 | NA | TGCAGCGTTTCCTCTGGGACGGAAATAATTCTGAACACTGAAGCTTTCTTT | CSVSSGTEIILNTEAFF
TRBJ1-5 | NA | TRBV7-9 | NA | TGTGCCAGCAGCTCCCGAGATAGCAATCAGCCCCAGCATTTT | CASSSRDSNQPQHF
TRBJ2-5 | NA | TRBV7-9 | NA | TGTGCCAGCAGCTTAGCCCTCTCAGAGACCCAGTACTTC | CASSLALSETQYF
TRBJ2-1 | NA | TRBV5-1 | TRBD2 | TGCGCCAGCAGCCCGGAAGGGACGGGAGGGGATGAGCAGTTCTTC | CASSPEGTGGDEQFF
TRBJ2-2 | NA | TRBV25-1 | TRBD1 | TGTGCCAGCAGGACGGAGGACAGGGGTGACACCGGGGAGCTGTTTTTT | CASRTEDRGDTGELFF
TRBJ2-5 | NA | TRBV9 | NA | TGTGCCAGCAGCGTAAAAGGCAGACAAGAGACCCAGTACTTC | CASSVKGRQETQYF
TRBJ2-1 | NA | TRBV12-3/TRBV12-4 | TRBD2 | TGTGCCAGCAGTATCTCTAGCGGCTCCTACAATGAGCAGTTCTTC | CASSISSGSYNEQFF
TRBJ1-1 | NA | TRBV2 | NA | TGTGCCAGCTGGGGGATCCTAATCGCTGAAGCTTTCTTT | CASWGILIAEAFF
TRBJ2-3 | NA | TRBV14 | NA | TGTGCCAGCAGCCAAGAATTCGGGGATACGCAGTATTTT | CASSQEFGDTQYF
TRBJ2-3 | NA | TRBV4-1 | NA | TGCGCCAGCAGCCAGAGGGGGGGGTCTAGCACAGATACGCAGTATTTT | CASSQRGGSSTDTQYF
TRBJ2-2 | NA | TRBV7-8 | TRBD2 | TGTGCCAGCAGCTTAGTTCTAGCGGGAGGGCCATGGACCGGGGAGCTGTTTTTT | CASSLVLAGGPWTGELFF
TRBJ2-3 | NA | TRBV14 | NA | TGTGCCAGCAGCCCGCCGTACTCTGGGGCGCAGTATTTT | CASSPPYSGAQYF
TRBJ1-5 | NA | TRBV7-9 | NA | TGTGCCAGCAGCTTAGCTGGTCAGCCCCAGCATTTT | CASSLAGQPQHF
TRBJ2-5 | NA | TRBV9 | TRBD1 | TGTGCCAGCTCCGGGACAGGGGTCCTGGAGACCCAGTACTTC | CASSGTGVLETQYF
TRBJ2-1 | few | TRBV9 | NA | TGTGCCAGCGGGGACAATGAGCAGTTCTTC | CASGDNEQFF
TRBJ1-2 | NA | TRBV5-6 | NA | TGTGCCAGCAGCTTCGGGGATGGCTACACCTTC | CASSFGDGYTF
TRBJ2-2 | once | TRBV20-1 | NA | TGCAGTGCCAGGGGGAGTAGCGGGACCGGGGAGCTGTTTTTT | CSARGSSGTGELFF
TRBJ1-5 | NA | TRBV29-1 | TRBD1 | TGCAGCGCTGCCGAAGGGGGCGCCAACCAGCCCCAGCATTTT | CSAAEGGANQPQHF
TRBJ2-7 | NA | TRBV12-3/TRBV12-4 | NA | TGTGCCAGCAGTTTAGTAGGCGAGCAGTACTTC | CASSLVGEQYF
TRBJ2-3 | NA | TRBV11-2 | TRBD2 | TGTGCCAGCAGCTTATCGGGGGGGCCGGCGGATACGCAGTATTTT | CASSLSGGPADTQYF
TRBJ2-7 | NA | TRBV27 | NA | TGTGCCAGCAGTTTATTGCCCAGTTACGAGCAGTACTTC | CASSLLPSYEQYF
TRBJ2-7 | NA | TRBV7-6 | TRBD1 | TGTGCCAGCAGCTTAGCCTCGACAGGGTACTACGAGCAGTACTTC | CASSLASTGYYEQYF
TRBJ1-1 | NA | TRBV11-3 | TRBD1 | TGTGCCAGCAGCTCGCAGCTACAGGGGTGGGGGACTGAAGCTTTCTTT | CASSSQLQGWGTEAFF
TRBJ2-1 | NA | TRBV20-1 | TRBD1 | TGCAGTGCTTGGGGACAGAGGATTTACAATGAGCAGTTCTTC | CSAWGQRIYNEQFF
TRBJ2-3 | NA | TRBV30 | NA | TGTGCCTGGAGTCTAGAGGTCGGGATGATCTTTGATACGCAGTATTTT | CAWSLEVGMIFDTQYF
TRBJ1-2 | NA | TRBV12-3/TRBV12-4 | NA | TGTGCCAGCGCGGGGGGCCTTAGTTATGGCTACACCTTC | CASAGGLSYGYTF
TRBJ2-1 | NA | TRBV20-1 | TRBD2 | TGCAGTGCTAGAGAAGACCTAGCGGCCTACAATGAGCAGTTCTTC | CSAREDLAAYNEQFF
TRBJ2-1 | NA | TRBV12-3/TRBV12-4 | NA | TGTGCCAGCAGCCACCCGTCCGGGGGATTGTCTCTTAGGGAGCAGTTCTTC | CASSHPSGGLSLREQFF
TRBJ2-1 | NA | TRBV4-1 | TRBD2 | TGCGCCAGCAGCCAAATCTGGACTAGCGGCGATGAGCAGTTCTTC | CASSQIWTSGDEQFF
TRBJ2-7 | NA | TRBV30 | NA | TGTGCCTGGAGTTCGGATTCCTACGAGCAGTACTTC | CAWSSDSYEQYF
TRBJ2-3 | NA | TRBV6-5 | NA | TGTGCCAGCAGTTACTCGACAGGCGAGGGGACAGATACGCAGTATTTT | CASSYSTGEGTDTQYF
TRBJ2-7 | NA | TRBV5-1 | NA | TGCGCCAGCAGCTTGGCCCCCCGGGGCGAGCAGTACTTC | CASSLAPRGEQYF
TRBJ2-1 | NA | TRBV5-6 | NA | TGTGCCAGCAGCTCCCCTAGCGCGTCCTACAATGAGCAGTTCTTC | CASSSPSASYNEQFF
TRBJ2-7 | NA | TRBV29-1 | NA | TGCAGCGTTGAAGAGGTGCACAGGGAATCCTACGAGCAGTACTTC | CSVEEVHRESYEQYF
TRBJ2-3 | NA | TRBV4-1 | NA | TGCGCCAGCAGCCCCCGGGACAAGTTAAGCACAGATACGCAGTATTTT | CASSPRDKLSTDTQYF
TRBJ2-3 | once | TRBV13 | TRBD2 | TGTGCCAGCAGCCCCCCAGCGGGAGGTGAAGATACGCAGTATTTT | CASSPPAGGEDTQYF
TRBJ2-1 | NA | TRBV5-6 | NA | TGTGCCAGCAGTCCTTCTTGGAGCTCCTACAATGAGCAGTTCTTC | CASSPSWSSYNEQFF
TRBJ2-2 | NA | TRBV7-8 | NA | TGTGCCAGCTCCCGGGGAGCCGGGGAGCTGTTTTTT | CASSRGAGELFF
TRBJ1-1 | NA | TRBV29-1 | TRBD1 | TGCAGCGTTGAAGCTCCGGACAGGGGGAAAGCTTTCTTT | CSVEAPDRGKAFF